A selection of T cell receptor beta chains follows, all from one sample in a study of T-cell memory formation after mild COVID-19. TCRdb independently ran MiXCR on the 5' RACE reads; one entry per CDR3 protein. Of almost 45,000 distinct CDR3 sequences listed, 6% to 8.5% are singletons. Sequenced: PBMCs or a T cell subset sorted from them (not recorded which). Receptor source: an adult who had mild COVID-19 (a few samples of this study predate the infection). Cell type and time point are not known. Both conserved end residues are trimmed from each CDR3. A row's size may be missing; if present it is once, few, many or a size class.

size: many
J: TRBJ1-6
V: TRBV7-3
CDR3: ASSPGGYSPLH

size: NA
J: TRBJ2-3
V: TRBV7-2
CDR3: ASSSLLGGANTQY

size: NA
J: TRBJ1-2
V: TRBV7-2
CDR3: ASSTPWQPYGYT

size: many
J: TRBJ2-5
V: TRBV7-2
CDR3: ASASGGQETQY

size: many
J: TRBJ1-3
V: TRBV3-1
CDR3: ASSDRVLTPPGGNTIY

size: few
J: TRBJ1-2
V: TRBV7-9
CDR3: ASRPGTVYGYT

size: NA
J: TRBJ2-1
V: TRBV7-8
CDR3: ASSSTSGRRNEQF

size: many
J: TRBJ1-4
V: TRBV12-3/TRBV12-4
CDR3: ASSPRGGGEKLF

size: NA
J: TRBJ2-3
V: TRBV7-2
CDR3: ASSAVGIAGGRY

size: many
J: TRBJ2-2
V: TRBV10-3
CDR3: AITSTLAGGPGELF

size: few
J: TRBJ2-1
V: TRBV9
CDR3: ASSPQGQAGTEQF

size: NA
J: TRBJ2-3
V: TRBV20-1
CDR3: SARAESTDTQY

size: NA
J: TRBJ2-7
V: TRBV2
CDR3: ASSTAYEQY

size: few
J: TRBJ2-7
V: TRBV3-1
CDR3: ASSQVLIQGALWEQY

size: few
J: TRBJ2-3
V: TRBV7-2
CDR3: ASSLAGGFDTQY

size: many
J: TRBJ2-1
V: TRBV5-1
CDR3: ASSLGLSGNNEQF

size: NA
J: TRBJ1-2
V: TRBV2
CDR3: ASGTGTDYGYT

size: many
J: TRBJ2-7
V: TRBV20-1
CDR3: SARAPGQGPYEQY

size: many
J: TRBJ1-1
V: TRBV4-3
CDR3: ASSQEVEDTEAF

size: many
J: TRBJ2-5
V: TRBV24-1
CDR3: ATSEGGQGALGETQY

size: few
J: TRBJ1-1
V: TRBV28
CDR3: ASILGTGGKVF

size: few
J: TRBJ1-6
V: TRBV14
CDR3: ASSQGGGTGNNSPLH